This entry concerns a single TCR beta chain. These data come from a study of blood T cell repertoires in COVID-19. In the original analysis: Amplification of reference gene primers provided the estimated nucleated cell counts. Some clones are missing from TCRdb's copy, which holds only in-frame ones; the method was immunoSEQ multiplex PCR. V and J calls and clone size are as listed in that table; D and trimming were resolved from the DNA. The sample consists of 170,000 or so clones, 85% to 90% of them appearing once. In germline, CDR1 is SGHTA, CDR2 FQGNSA. This CDR3 spans 18 amino acids. V dropped 2 bases and J dropped 0 bases, with 17 bases sitting between them.

Sequenced input: peripheral blood. This clonotype originated in a man aged 35 to 55 with active or convalescent COVID-19. This sequence joins TRBV7-2 and TRBJ1-3, with D possibly matching TRBD1 (5 bases). The CDR3 sequence: CASSLSGSGGPSGNTIYF. The CDR3, as DNA: TGTGCCAGCAGCTTATCTGGGAGCGGGGGTCCCTCTGGAAACACCATATATTTT.